This T cell receptor beta chain appears in the sequencing data of a study of T cells after yellow fever vaccination. TCR cDNA was made by 5'RACE template switching, adding a universal primer site and UMIs. Via MiXCR, TCRdb re-called the 5' RACE reads, giving one row per CDR3 protein. The data contain 250,000 or so distinct CDR3 sequences, 3.6% of them singletons. The CDR3 is 13 amino acids. Germline CDR1 GTSNPN, CDR2 SVGIG (reference sequence). V lost 5 bases and J 5 bases, leaving 15 bases between the germline ends. Source: PBMCs, taken 15 days after the yellow fever booster vaccination. The chain joins TRBV30 to TRBJ1-1; D ambiguous. The receptor was isolated from a man aged 18 to 29 who received the YFV17D yellow fever vaccine. The CDR3: CAWEGSLGTEAFF. The CDR3 DNA reads TGTGCCTGGGAGGGTTCCCTGGGGACTGAAGCTTTCTTT.